Listed here are 24 T cell receptor beta chains from one sample, sequenced in a study of naive and memory T cell subsets. Both TRBC1 and TRBC2 were covered by a beta constant-region primer of two equimolar oligonucleotides. Nested alpha and beta constant-region primers with the SP2 primer drove four PCR rounds on ligated cDNA. TCRdb reanalysed the UMI-ligation and nested PCR reads using MiXCR and keeps one entry per CDR3 protein. Counted here are 95,000 to 150,000 distinct CDR3 sequences, roughly 36% occurring once; the ten biggest clones make up approximately 0.87%. Specimen: central memory CD4+ T cells from blood. Receptor source: a human donor in good health.

This clonotype was seen just once. The gene calls are TRBV6-6 and TRBJ1-1; 7 bases line up with TRBD1. This CDR3 region has 13 residues. After removal of 5 bases from V and 4 bases from J, the junction contained 4 bases not matched to a gene. Germline assignment: CDR1 MNHNY and CDR2 SVGAGI (reference sequence). CDR3 bases: TGTGCCAGCAGTGACAGGGAGGGCACTGAAGCTTTCTTT. It codes for CASSDREGTEAFF.

This clonotype was seen only a few times. The rearrangement links TRBV2 to TRBJ2-1; no clear D. CDR1 SNHLY and CDR2 FYNNEI come from the germline V gene. CDR3 length: 11 amino acids. V gave up 5 bases and J gave up 7 bases, with 6 bases separating them. DNA of the CDR3: TGTGCCAGCAGTACCCAGAATGAGCAGTTCTTC. Translating it yields CASSTQNEQFF.

The chain uses TRBV20-1 and TRBJ2-3; D possibly corresponds to TRBD1 (7 bases). The CDR3 extends over 15 amino acids. Between the trimmed V and J ends, which lost 6 bases and 7 bases, there was a span of 23 bases. The germline gives CDR1 DFQATT, CDR2 SNEGSKA (reference sequence). In DNA form, the CDR3 reads TGCAGTGCATCTCTCCTGGGGCAGGGGGGATATACGCAGTATTTT. Residues: CSASLLGQGGYTQYF.

As concerns this clonotype: This may be a read error, as it is one base from a much larger clone. This CDR3 is CASRLTDTQYF. CDR3 DNA sequence: TGTGCCAGCAGGTTAACAGATACGCAGTATTTT. J is TRBJ2-3 and V is TRBV28, with unresolved D. V shed 6 bases and J shed 3 bases, with 4 bases lying between them. This CDR3 contains 11 residues. Germline CDR1 MDHEN, CDR2 SYDVKM.

Only a few counts were recorded for this clonotype. The V call is TRBV20-1, the J call TRBJ2-7; D ambiguous. There are 13 residues in the CDR3. Between the trimmed V and J ends, which lost 2 bases and 3 bases, there was a span of 11 bases. Germline CDR1 is DFQATT and CDR2 is SNEGSKA (reference sequence). Here the CDR3 DNA reads TGCAGTGCTAGACCCCCAATAGTCTACGAGCAGTACTTC. Translating it yields CSARPPIVYEQYF.

The CDR3 here is CASSYTGTRGNNEQFF. The DNA for the CDR3 is TGTGCCAGCAGCTATACCGGGACGCGGGGTAACAATGAGCAGTTCTTC. The chain recombines TRBV7-2 with TRBJ2-1; D might be TRBD2 (6 bases). The CDR3 length is 16 residues. The V gene lost 4 bases and the J gene lost 5 bases, with 18 bases spanning the gap. Looked up from germline, CDR1 is SGHTA and CDR2 is FQGNSA.

The genes are TRBV19 and TRBJ1-4; D unresolved. The CDR3 runs 15 residues. CDR1 is LNHDA, CDR2 SQIVND, per germline (reference sequence). V lost 5 bases to trimming and J lost 5 bases, with 15 bases between them. This chain's CDR3 is CASSSSVNRNEKLFF. The CDR3 DNA reads as TGTGCCAGTAGTTCCTCAGTTAACAGAAATGAAAAACTGTTTTTT.

This clonotype was observed a few times. The chain combines TRBV9 with TRBJ1-4; D possibly corresponds to TRBD1 (5 bases). There are 15 residues in the CDR3. Germline CDR1 reads SGDLS; CDR2 reads YYNGEE. V was cut by 4 bases and J by 8 bases, with 18 bases left in between. CDR3 residues: CASSFSGTGKEKLFF. The CDR3 region has the DNA TGTGCCAGCAGCTTCAGTGGGACCGGGAAGGAAAAACTGTTTTTT. The variable domain in full, with the rest retrieved from reference TRBV9 and TRBJ1-4, is DSGVTQTPKHLITATGQRVTLRCSPRSGDLSVYWYQQSLDQGLQFLIQYYNGEERAKGNILERFSAQQFPDLHSELNLSSLELGDSALYFCASSFSGTGKEKLFFGSGTQLSVL.

The chain recombines TRBV29-1 with TRBJ1-1; 8 nucleotides line up with TRBD1. Germline loops: CDR1 SQVTM, CDR2 ANQGSEA. J lost 1 base, V lost 6 bases, and 10 bases had no gene match. The CDR3 extends over 15 amino acids. CDR3 sequence (DNA): TGCAGCGTCCTAACTTGGGGACAGGCGAACACTGAAGCTTTCTTT. It is translated as CSVLTWGQANTEAFF.

The chain employs TRBV29-1 and TRBJ1-1; possible D gene TRBD1, 6 bases. V shed 7 bases and J shed 1 base, with 16 bases lying between them. This CDR3 is built from 14 residues. The germline gives CDR1 SQVTM, CDR2 ANQGSEA. In DNA form, the CDR3 reads TGCAGCGCCGAGGGGGGGGCAGGGAACACTGAAGCTTTCTTT. Amino acid sequence: CSAEGGAGNTEAFF.

The chain carries TRBV18 and TRBJ2-7; D may be TRBD2 (6 bases). Trimming took 5 bases from V and 2 from J, leaving 16 bases between them. The length of the CDR3 is 15 residues. Germline V lookup: CDR1 KGHSH, CDR2 LQKENI. The CDR3 loop is CASSGGKTQTYEQYF. The DNA of the CDR3 is TGTGCCAGCTCAGGGGGGAAAACGCAGACCTACGAGCAGTACTTC.

J is TRBJ1-2 and V is TRBV6-6, with D perhaps matching TRBD1 (6 bases). Germline lookup yields CDR1 MNHNY and CDR2 SVGAGI (reference sequence). Trimming took off 2 bases at V and 6 bases at J, with 19 bases between the two ends. This CDR3 has 16 amino acids. In DNA form, the CDR3 reads TGTGCCAGCAGTTACGGGCGGGGGCGCGTTGAAGATGGCTACACCTTC. It yields the protein CASSYGRGRVEDGYTF.

This clonotype has more than one count but fewer than ten. V is TRBV9 and J is TRBJ2-5; no definite D call. Germline CDR1 and CDR2: SGDLS and YYNGEE. This CDR3 spans 12 amino acids. Trimming shortened V by 0 bases and J by 4 bases, and 4 bases separated the two germline ends. The CDR3 coding sequence is TGTGCCAGCAGCGTAGGATCAGAGACCCAGTACTTC. Translation: CASSVGSETQYF.

The chain uses TRBV5-1 and TRBJ2-5; D possibly corresponds to TRBD1 (5 bases). V was cut by 7 bases and J by 1 base, with 14 bases left in between. The CDR3 spans 14 residues. Germline V gene sequence: CDR1 SGHRS, CDR2 YFSETQ. In DNA, the CDR3 is TGCGCCAGCCAGCTTGGTGGGGCCCAAGAGACCCAGTACTTC. It translates to CASQLGGAQETQYF. The complete variable domain, with remaining parts taken from reference TRBV5-1 and TRBJ2-5, reads KAGVTQTPRYLIKTRGQQVTLSCSPISGHRSVSWYQQTPGQGLQFLFEYFSETQRNKGNFPGRFSGRQFSNSRSEMNVSTLELGDSALYLCASQLGGAQETQYFGPGTRLLVL.

The chain carries TRBV9 and TRBJ2-2, with 8 bases matching TRBD1. Germline trimming cut 1 base from V and 5 bases from J; bases unmatched to any gene: 7. This CDR3 is built from 16 residues. Germline lookup yields CDR1 SGDLS and CDR2 YYNGEE. CDR3 DNA: TGTGCCAGCAGCGTACAGGGGGCGCGGAGAACCGGGGAGCTGTTTTTT. Its protein is CASSVQGARRTGELFF.

This clonotype has a single count. The chain combines TRBV20-1 with TRBJ1-5; D is perhaps TRBD1 (6 bases). Per the germline V gene, CDR1 is DFQATT and CDR2 is SNEGSKA (reference sequence). This CDR3 has 15 amino acids. The V gene lost 3 bases and the J gene lost 4 bases, with 16 bases spanning the gap. Written as DNA, the CDR3 is TGCAGTGCTAGGCATAAGAGACAGGCGAATCAGCCCCAGCATTTT. It translates to CSARHKRQANQPQHF.

The chain joins TRBV28 to TRBJ2-5, with D perhaps matching TRBD1 or TRBD2 (5 bases each). Per the germline V gene, CDR1 is MDHEN and CDR2 is SYDVKM. With 5 bases removed from V and 5 bases from J, the gap between germline ends came to 18 bases. The CDR3 runs 15 residues. CDR3 in amino acids: CASSKRGRTSETQYF. In nucleotides, the CDR3 is TGTGCCAGCAGTAAAAGGGGTAGGACTTCGGAGACCCAGTACTTC.

This clonotype has only a few counts. V gene TRBV28 combines with J gene TRBJ2-4; TRBD1 might be the D (5 bases). The CDR3 length is 14 residues. Germline-derived CDR1 and CDR2 are MDHEN and SYDVKM. V was shortened by 1 base and J by 7 bases, with 11 bases between the two germline ends. DNA of the CDR3: TGTGCCAGCAGTTTATCCCAGGGATCGAACATTCAGTACTTC. Translating gives CASSLSQGSNIQYF. Looking up the rest from reference TRBV28 and TRBJ2-4 gives the full variable domain: DVKVTQSSRYLVKRTGEKVFLECVQDMDHENMFWYRQDPGLGLRLIYFSYDVKMKEKGDIPEGYSVSREKKERFSLILESASTNQTSMYLCASSLSQGSNIQYFGAGTRLSVL.

This chain connects TRBV7-3 to TRBJ2-3, with 7 bases lining up with TRBD2. Germline V gene lookup returns CDR1 SGHTA and CDR2 FQGTGA. V gave up 5 bases and J gave up 4 bases; unmatched junction bases: 9. The CDR3 covers 15 residues. The CDR3 DNA follows: TGTGCCAGCAGCCCCGGACTAGTAATCGCAGATACGCAGTATTTT. Protein product: CASSPGLVIADTQYF.

This chain links TRBV7-9 with TRBJ2-7, with 10 bases identical to TRBD1. The CDR3 is made up of 15 amino acids. Germline lookup yields CDR1 SEHNR and CDR2 FQNEAQ (reference sequence). J gave up 4 bases and V 5 bases, and 8 bases lay outside the gene matches. CDR3 sequence: CASSPRQGATYEQYF. CDR3 nucleotide sequence: TGTGCCAGCAGCCCGCGACAGGGGGCAACGTACGAGCAGTACTTC.

The chain recombines TRBV5-1 with TRBJ1-1; D is possibly TRBD1 (6 bases). Trimming left V 5 bases short and J 1 base short, with 18 bases between. From germline, CDR1 is SGHRS and CDR2 YFSETQ. CDR3 length: 16 residues. CDR3 nucleotide sequence: TGCGCCAGCAGTAGTTTTATCGGACAGCCGAACACTGAAGCTTTCTTT. Translation gives CASSSFIGQPNTEAFF.

The table lists this clonotype with a few counts. The chain uses TRBV7-2 and TRBJ2-3, with D possibly matching TRBD2 (6 bases). Germline-derived CDR1 and CDR2 are SGHTA and FQGNSA. CDR3 length: 15 residues. Trimming removed 4 bases at V and 0 bases at J, with 11 bases between. Written as DNA, the CDR3 is TGTGCCAGCAGCTCACTAGCAGTTAGCACAGATACGCAGTATTTT. The encoded protein is CASSSLAVSTDTQYF.

This clonotype was picked up a small number of times. The gene calls are TRBV7-9 and TRBJ2-5, with 7 bases fitting TRBD2. The CDR3 is 18 residues long. Germline assignment: CDR1 SEHNR and CDR2 FQNEAQ (reference sequence). Trimming removed 2 bases from V and 2 bases from J; junction bases left unmatched: 14. This CDR3 reads CASSLTLGRAGLQETQYF. CDR3 DNA: TGTGCCAGCAGCTTAACATTAGGGCGAGCGGGACTTCAAGAGACCCAGTACTTC.

J is TRBJ2-2 and V is TRBV6-5; no definite D call. From germline, CDR1 is MNHEY and CDR2 SVGAGI. The CDR3 has 13 residues. Trimming pared 6 bases from V and 8 bases from J, leaving 13 bases between. CDR3 DNA sequence: TGTGCCAGCAGGCGAGCGATAGGAGGGGAGCTGTTTTTT. Its protein is CASRRAIGGELFF.